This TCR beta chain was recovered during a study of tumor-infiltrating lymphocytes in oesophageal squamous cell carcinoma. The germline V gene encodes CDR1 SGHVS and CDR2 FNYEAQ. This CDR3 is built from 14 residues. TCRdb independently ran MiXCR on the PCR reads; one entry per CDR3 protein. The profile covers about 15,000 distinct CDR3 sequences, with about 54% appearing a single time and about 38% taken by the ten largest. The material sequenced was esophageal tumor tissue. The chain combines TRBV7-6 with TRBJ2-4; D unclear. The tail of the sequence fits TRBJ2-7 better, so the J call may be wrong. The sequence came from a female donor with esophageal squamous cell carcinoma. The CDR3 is CASSSPRPGDEQYF. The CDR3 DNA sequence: TGTGCCAGCAGCTCGCCCCGACCTGGTGACGAGCAGTACTTC.